These 12 T cell receptor beta chains were all obtained from the same sample, sequenced in a study of neurological immune-mediated disorders. TCRdb analysed the 5' RACE reads with MiXCR anew, one entry per CDR3 protein. The table has some 66,000 distinct CDR3 sequences, 4.5% to 5.5% seen once. The sample consisted of PBMCs. The receptors derive from a man aged 25 to 45 with multiple sclerosis.

This clonotype occurred many times. The chain has TRBV27 and TRBJ1-1; D is possibly TRBD1 (5 bases). The germline CDR1 and CDR2 sequences are MNHEY and SMNVEV (reference sequence). Between the trimmed V and J ends, which lost 4 bases and 8 bases, there was a span of 14 bases. The CDR3 covers 13 residues. The CDR3 sequence: CASSYGTATEAFF. The CDR3 coding sequence is TGTGCCAGCAGTTACGGGACCGCCACCGAAGCTTTCTTT.

At least ten counts were recorded for this clonotype. The chain combines TRBV20-1 with TRBJ1-5, with D possibly matching TRBD1 (5 bases). Germline CDR1 reads DFQATT; CDR2 reads SNEGSKA (reference sequence). The CDR3 contains 16 residues. V dropped 2 bases and J dropped 0 bases, with 14 bases sitting between them. CDR3 in amino acids: CSARRGPASSNQPQHF. In DNA form, the CDR3 reads TGCAGTGCTAGACGGGGCCCCGCATCTAGCAATCAGCCCCAGCATTTT.

The rearrangement joins TRBV18 to TRBJ2-3, with 8 bases fitting TRBD1. The length of the CDR3 is 15 residues. CDR1 and CDR2 (germline): KGHSH, LQKENI. The V segment lost 4 bases and the J segment 3 bases; nucleotides outside the gene matches: 6. The chain's CDR3 is CASSRLDRETDTQYF. CDR3 bases: TGTGCCAGCTCACGTCTGGACAGGGAGACAGATACGCAGTATTTT.

This clonotype appeared a few times. The chain recombines TRBV24-1 with TRBJ1-1, with a weak D call TRBD1 (6 bases). The CDR3 covers 12 residues. CDR1 is KGHDR, CDR2 SFDVKD, per germline. Between the trimmed V and J ends, which lost 7 bases and 4 bases, there was a span of 9 bases. The DNA of the CDR3 is TGTGCCACCAGAGGACAGTTCACTGAAGCTTTCTTT. Translating gives CATRGQFTEAFF.

This clonotype showed up many times. CDR3 protein: CASSQFVGQGKFF. CDR3 nucleotide sequence: TGTGCCAGCAGTCAATTCGTGGGACAGGGGAAGTTCTTC. The chain couples TRBV6-5 to TRBJ2-1; 10 bases align to TRBD1. Per the germline V gene, CDR1 is MNHEY and CDR2 is SVGAGI. This CDR3 contains 13 residues. V lost 5 bases to trimming and J lost 14 bases; unmatched junction nucleotides: 9.

Regarding this clonotype: A much larger clone differs from this one at a single base, so this may be a read error. The V call is TRBV5-1, the J call TRBJ2-7; D possibly uses TRBD1 or TRBD2 (7 bases each). This CDR3 comprises 13 residues. V was trimmed by 3 bases and J by 10 bases, leaving 17 bases between them. Per germline, CDR1 SGHRS and CDR2 YFSETQ. The CDR3 sequence is CASSSGQAGDQYF. The CDR3 coding sequence is TGCGCCAGCAGCTCTGGACAGGCGGGGGATCAGTACTTC.

This clonotype was found a few times. The chain has TRBV6-1 and TRBJ1-3; D is perhaps TRBD1 (6 bases). CDR3 size: 14 residues. The V end lost 3 bases, the J end lost 7 bases, and 13 bases lay between the germline ends. The V gene's germline CDR1 is MNHNS and CDR2 SASEGT. This CDR3 reads CASSDRGRANTIYF. The CDR3 DNA is TGTGCCAGCAGTGACAGGGGAAGGGCGAACACCATATATTTT.

This clonotype was counted between two and nine times. A read error may account for a junction end that differs from germline. This rearrangement joins TRBV5-1 to TRBJ1-5, with no clear D. Germline CDR1 and CDR2: SGHRS and YFSETQ. This CDR3 is built from 13 residues. CDR3 in amino acids: CASSLQINQPQNF. CDR3 coding DNA: TGCGCCAGCAGCTTGCAGATCAATCAGCCCCAGAATTTT.

This clonotype was detected ten times or more. The genes are TRBV5-1 and TRBJ1-1, with D possibly TRBD1 on 5 matching bases. The V gene's germline CDR1 is SGHRS and CDR2 YFSETQ. The CDR3 length is 15 residues. V lost 1 base and J lost 4, with 14 bases in between. CDR3 sequence reads: CASSLSRQGATEAFF. The CDR3 DNA sequence: TGCGCCAGCAGCTTGAGTCGTCAGGGCGCCACTGAAGCTTTCTTT.

This clonotype has a count of ten or more. This sequence joins TRBV20-1 and TRBJ1-4; no firm D call. The CDR3 has 15 residues. Germline loops: CDR1 DFQATT, CDR2 SNEGSKA (reference sequence). The V gene lost 1 base and the J gene lost 6 bases, with 15 bases spanning the gap. The CDR3 loop is CSARAMTATHEKLFF. The CDR3 coding sequence is TGCAGTGCTAGAGCGATGACGGCGACTCATGAAAAACTGTTTTTT.

This clonotype was seen only a few times. The V and J genes are TRBV14 and TRBJ1-1; D ambiguous. Germline values: CDR1 SGHDN, CDR2 FVKESK. The CDR3 has 16 amino acids. V was cut by 4 bases and J by 5 bases, with 20 bases left in between. CDR3 coding DNA: TGTGCCAGCAGCCCTCCCCGTAGGGAACGAGGGACTGAAGCTTTCTTT. Protein product: CASSPPRRERGTEAFF.

This clonotype has a count of ten or more. This sequence joins TRBV5-1 and TRBJ2-1, with TRBD2 identical over 9 bases. Per germline, CDR1 SGHRS and CDR2 YFSETQ. The CDR3 is 17 residues long. Trimming cost V 3 bases and J 2 bases; bases outside gene matches: 9. The CDR3 protein is CASSSRTIAGAYNEQFF. For the CDR3, the DNA is TGCGCCAGCAGCTCTAGAACCATAGCGGGGGCCTACAATGAGCAGTTCTTC.